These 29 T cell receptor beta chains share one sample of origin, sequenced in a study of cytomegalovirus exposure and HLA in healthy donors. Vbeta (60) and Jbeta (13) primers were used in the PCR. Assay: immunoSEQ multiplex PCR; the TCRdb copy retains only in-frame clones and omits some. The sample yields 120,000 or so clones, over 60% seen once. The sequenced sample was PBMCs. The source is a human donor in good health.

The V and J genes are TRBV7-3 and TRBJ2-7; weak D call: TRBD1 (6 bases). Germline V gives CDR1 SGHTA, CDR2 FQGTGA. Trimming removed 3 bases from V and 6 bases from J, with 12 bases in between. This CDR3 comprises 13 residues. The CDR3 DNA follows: TGTGCCAGCAGCTTCTCAAGGGACACCGAGCAGTACTTC. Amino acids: CASSFSRDTEQYF.

CDR3 nucleotides: TGCGCCAGCGCCGCCTTTGGCCGCACCTACGAGCAGTACTTC. Protein: CASAAFGRTYEQYF. This chain connects TRBV5-1 to TRBJ2-7, with unresolved D. The V gene lost 7 bases and the J gene lost 2 bases, with 16 bases spanning the gap. This CDR3 contains 14 residues. Per germline, CDR1 SGHRS and CDR2 YFSETQ.

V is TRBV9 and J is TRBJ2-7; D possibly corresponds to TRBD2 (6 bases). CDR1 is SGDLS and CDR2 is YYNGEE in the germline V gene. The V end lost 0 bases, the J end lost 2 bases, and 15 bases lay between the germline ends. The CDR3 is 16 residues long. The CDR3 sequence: CASSVAMGGSTYEQYF. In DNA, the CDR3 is TGTGCCAGCAGCGTAGCTATGGGGGGATCTACCTACGAGCAGTACTTC.

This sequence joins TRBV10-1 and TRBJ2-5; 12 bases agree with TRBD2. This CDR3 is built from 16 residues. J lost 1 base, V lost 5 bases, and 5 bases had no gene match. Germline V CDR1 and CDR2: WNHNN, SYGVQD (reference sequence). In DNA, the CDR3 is TGCGCCAGCAGTCCCGGACTAGCGGGGCCCCAAGAGACCCAGTACTTC. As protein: CASSPGLAGPQETQYF.

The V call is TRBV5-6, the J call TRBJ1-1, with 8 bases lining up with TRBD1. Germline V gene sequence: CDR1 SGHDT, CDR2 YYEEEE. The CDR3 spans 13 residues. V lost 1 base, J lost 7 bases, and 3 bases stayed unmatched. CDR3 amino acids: CASSLQGAGEAFF. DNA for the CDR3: TGTGCCAGCAGCTTGCAGGGGGCCGGTGAAGCTTTCTTT.

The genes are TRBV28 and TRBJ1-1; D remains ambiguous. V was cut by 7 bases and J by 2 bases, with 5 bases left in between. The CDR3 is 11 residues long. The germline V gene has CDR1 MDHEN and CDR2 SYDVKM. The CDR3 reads CASTVNTEAFF. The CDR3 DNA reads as TGTGCCAGCACCGTAAACACTGAAGCTTTCTTT.

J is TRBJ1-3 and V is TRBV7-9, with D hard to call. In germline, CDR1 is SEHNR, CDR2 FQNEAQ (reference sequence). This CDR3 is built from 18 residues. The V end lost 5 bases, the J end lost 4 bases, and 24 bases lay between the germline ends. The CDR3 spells CASSQSSTMQVLGNTIYF. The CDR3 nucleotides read TGTGCCAGCAGCCAAAGTTCCACGATGCAGGTCCTGGGAAACACCATATATTTT. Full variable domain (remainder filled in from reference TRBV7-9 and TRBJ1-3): DTGVSQNPRHKITKRGQNVTFRCDPISEHNRLYWYRQTLGQGPEFLTYFQNEAQLEKSRLLSDRFSAERPKGSFSTLEIQRTEQGDSAMYLCASSQSSTMQVLGNTIYFGEGSWLTVV.

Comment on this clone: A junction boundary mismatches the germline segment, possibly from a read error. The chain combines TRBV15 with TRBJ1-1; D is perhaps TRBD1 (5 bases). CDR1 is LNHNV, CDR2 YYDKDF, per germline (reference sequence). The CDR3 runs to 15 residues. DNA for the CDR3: TGTGCCACCAGCCCCAGAAGGGGACTGAATACTGAAGCTTTCTTT. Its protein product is CATSPRRGLNTEAFF. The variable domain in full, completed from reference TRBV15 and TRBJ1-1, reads DAMVIQNPRYQVTQFGKPVTLSCSQTLNHNVMYWYQQKSSQAPKLLFHYYDKDFNNEADTPDNFQSRRPNTSFCFLDIRSPGLGDTAMYLCATSPRRGLNTEAFFGQGTRLTVV.

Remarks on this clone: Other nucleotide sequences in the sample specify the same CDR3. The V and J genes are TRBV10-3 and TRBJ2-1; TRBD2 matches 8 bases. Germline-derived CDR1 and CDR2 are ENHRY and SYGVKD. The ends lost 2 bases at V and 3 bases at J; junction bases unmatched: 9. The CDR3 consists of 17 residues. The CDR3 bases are TGTGCCATCAGTGAGAGGGGCGGGAGGTCCTTCTACAATGAGCAGTTCTTC. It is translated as CAISERGGRSFYNEQFF.

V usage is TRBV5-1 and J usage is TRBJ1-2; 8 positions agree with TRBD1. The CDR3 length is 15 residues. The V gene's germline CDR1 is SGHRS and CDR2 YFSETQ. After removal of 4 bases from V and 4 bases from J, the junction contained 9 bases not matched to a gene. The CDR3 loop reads CASSPRTGITYGYTF. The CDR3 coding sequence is TGCGCCAGCAGCCCTAGGACAGGGATTACCTATGGCTACACCTTC. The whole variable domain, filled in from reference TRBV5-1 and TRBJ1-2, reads KAGVTQTPRYLIKTRGQQVTLSCSPISGHRSVSWYQQTPGQGLQFLFEYFSETQRNKGNFPGRFSGRQFSNSRSEMNVSTLELGDSALYLCASSPRTGITYGYTFGSGTRLTVV.

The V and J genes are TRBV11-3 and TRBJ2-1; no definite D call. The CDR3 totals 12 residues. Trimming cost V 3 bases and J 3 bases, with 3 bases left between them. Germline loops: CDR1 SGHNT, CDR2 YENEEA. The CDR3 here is CASSFNYNEQFF. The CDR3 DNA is TGTGCCAGCAGCTTTAACTACAATGAGCAGTTCTTC.

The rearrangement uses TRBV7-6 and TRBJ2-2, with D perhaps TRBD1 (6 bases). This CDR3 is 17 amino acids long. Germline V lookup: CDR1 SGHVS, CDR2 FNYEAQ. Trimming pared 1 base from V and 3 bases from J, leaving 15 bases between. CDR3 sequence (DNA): TGTGCCAGCAGCTTAGACTTACAGGGTCCGGACACCGGGGAGCTGTTTTTT. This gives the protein CASSLDLQGPDTGELFF.

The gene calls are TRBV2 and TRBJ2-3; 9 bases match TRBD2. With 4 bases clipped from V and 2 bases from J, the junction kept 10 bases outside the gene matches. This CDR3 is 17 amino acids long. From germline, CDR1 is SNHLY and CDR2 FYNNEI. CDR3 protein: CASSGLAAATYTDTQYF. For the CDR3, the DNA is TGTGCCAGCAGTGGACTAGCGGCAGCGACTTACACAGATACGCAGTATTTT.

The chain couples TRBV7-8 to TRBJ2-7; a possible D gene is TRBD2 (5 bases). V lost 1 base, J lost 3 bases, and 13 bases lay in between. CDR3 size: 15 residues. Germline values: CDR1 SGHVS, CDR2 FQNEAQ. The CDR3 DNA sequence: TGTGCCAGCAGCTTAGTCGGAGGCTCACACTACGAGCAGTACTTC. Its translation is CASSLVGGSHYEQYF. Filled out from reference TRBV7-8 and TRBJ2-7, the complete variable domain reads GAGVSQSPRYKVAKRGQDVALRCDPISGHVSLFWYQQALGQGPEFLTYFQNEAQLDKSGLPSDRFFAERPEGSVSTLKIQRTQQEDSAVYLCASSLVGGSHYEQYFGPGTRLTVT.

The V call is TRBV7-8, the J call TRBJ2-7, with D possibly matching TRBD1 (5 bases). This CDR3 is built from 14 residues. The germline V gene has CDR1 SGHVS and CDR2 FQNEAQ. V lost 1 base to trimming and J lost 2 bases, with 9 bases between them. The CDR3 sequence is CASSLGQTTYEQYF. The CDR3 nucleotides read TGTGCCAGCAGCTTAGGACAGACGACCTACGAGCAGTACTTC. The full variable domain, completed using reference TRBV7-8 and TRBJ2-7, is GAGVSQSPRYKVAKRGQDVALRCDPISGHVSLFWYQQALGQGPEFLTYFQNEAQLDKSGLPSDRFFAERPEGSVSTLKIQRTQQEDSAVYLCASSLGQTTYEQYFGPGTRLTVT.

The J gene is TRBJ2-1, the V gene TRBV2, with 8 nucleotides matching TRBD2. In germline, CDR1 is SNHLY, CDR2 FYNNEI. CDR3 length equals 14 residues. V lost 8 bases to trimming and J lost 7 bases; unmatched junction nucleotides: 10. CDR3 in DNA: TGTGCCAGCTCGGAGCGGGAGTCCAGGAATGAGCAGTTCTTC. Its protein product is CASSERESRNEQFF.

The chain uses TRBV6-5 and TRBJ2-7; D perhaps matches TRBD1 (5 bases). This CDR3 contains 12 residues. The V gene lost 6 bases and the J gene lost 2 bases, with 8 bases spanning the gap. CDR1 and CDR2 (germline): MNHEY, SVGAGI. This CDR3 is CASRGPAYEQYF. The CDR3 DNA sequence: TGTGCCAGCAGGGGGCCGGCCTACGAGCAGTACTTC.

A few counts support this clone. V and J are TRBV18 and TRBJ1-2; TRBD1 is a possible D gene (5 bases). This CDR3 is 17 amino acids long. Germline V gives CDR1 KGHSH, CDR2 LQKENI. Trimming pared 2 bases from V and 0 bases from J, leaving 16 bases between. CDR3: CASSPTSRTQSNYGYTF. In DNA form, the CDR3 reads TGTGCCAGCTCACCAACCTCCAGGACACAGTCTAACTATGGCTACACCTTC.

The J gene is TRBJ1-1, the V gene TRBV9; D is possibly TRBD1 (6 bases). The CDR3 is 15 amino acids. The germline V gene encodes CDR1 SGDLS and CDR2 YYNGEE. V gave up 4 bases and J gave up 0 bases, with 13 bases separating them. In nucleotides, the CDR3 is TGTGCCAGCAGCCCGTCCGGGACATTGAACACTGAAGCTTTCTTT. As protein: CASSPSGTLNTEAFF.

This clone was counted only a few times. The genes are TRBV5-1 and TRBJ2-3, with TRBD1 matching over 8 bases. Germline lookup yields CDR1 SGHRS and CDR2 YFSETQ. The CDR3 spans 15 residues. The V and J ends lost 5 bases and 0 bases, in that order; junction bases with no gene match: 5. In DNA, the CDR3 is TGCGCCAGCAGGTGGCAGGGGGCCAGCACAGATACGCAGTATTTT. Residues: CASRWQGASTDTQYF.

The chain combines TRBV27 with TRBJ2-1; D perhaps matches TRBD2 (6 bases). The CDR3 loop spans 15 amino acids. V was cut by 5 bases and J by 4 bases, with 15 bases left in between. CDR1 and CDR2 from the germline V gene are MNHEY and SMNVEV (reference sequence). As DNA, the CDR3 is TGTGCCAGCAGTACCCCGAGTAGCGGATACAATGAGCAGTTCTTC. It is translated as CASSTPSSGYNEQFF.

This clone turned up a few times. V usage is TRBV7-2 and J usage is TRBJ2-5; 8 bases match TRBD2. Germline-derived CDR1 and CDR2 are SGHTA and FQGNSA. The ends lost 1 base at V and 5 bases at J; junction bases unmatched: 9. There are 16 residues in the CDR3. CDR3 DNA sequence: TGTGCCAGCAGCTTAGGAGCGCTAGCGGGCTGGGAGACCCAGTACTTC. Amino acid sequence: CASSLGALAGWETQYF.

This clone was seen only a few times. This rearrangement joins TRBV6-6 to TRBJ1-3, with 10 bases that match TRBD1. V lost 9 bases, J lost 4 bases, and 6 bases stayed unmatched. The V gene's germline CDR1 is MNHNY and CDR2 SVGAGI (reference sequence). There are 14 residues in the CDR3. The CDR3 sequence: CASLRDRGGNTIYF. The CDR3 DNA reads TGTGCCAGTCTACGGGACAGGGGAGGAAACACCATATATTTT.

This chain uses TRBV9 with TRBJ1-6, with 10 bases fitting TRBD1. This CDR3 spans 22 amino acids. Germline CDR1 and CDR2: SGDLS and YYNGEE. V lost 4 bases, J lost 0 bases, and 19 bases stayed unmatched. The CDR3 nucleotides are TGTGCCAGCAGCACCCGTTCTCCGAGTGGGACAGGGGAGTCCTCCTATAATTCACCCCTCCACTTT. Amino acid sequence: CASSTRSPSGTGESSYNSPLHF. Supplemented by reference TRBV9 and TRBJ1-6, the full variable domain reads DSGVTQTPKHLITATGQRVTLRCSPRSGDLSVYWYQQSLDQGLQFLIQYYNGEERAKGNILERFSAQQFPDLHSELNLSSLELGDSALYFCASSTRSPSGTGESSYNSPLHFGNGTRLTVT.

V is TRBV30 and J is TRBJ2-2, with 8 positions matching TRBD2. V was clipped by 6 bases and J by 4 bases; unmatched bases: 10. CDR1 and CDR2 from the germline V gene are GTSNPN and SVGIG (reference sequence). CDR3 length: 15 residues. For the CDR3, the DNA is TGTGCCTGCTCCGGTCGGGAGGGCGTCACCGGGGAGCTGTTTTTT. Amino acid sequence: CACSGREGVTGELFF.

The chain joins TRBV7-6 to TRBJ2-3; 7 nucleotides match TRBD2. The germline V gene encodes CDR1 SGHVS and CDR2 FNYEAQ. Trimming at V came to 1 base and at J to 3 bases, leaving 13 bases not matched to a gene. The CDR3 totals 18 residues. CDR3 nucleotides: TGTGCCAGCAGCTTAGGGCGAGCGGGGTCATTGGGAACAGATACGCAGTATTTT. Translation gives CASSLGRAGSLGTDTQYF.

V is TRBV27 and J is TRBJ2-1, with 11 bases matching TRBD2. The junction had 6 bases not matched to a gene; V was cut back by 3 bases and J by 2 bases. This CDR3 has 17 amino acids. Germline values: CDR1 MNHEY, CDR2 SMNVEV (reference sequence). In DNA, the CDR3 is TGTGCCAGCAGTTTCCGTACTAGCGGGAGACCCTACAATGAGCAGTTCTTC. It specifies CASSFRTSGRPYNEQFF.

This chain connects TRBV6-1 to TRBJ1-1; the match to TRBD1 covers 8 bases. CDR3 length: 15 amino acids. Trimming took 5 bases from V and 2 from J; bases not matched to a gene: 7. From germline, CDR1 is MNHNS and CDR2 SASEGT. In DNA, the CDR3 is TGTGCCAGCAGTCGAGGACAGGGCCCTAACACTGAAGCTTTCTTT. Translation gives CASSRGQGPNTEAFF.

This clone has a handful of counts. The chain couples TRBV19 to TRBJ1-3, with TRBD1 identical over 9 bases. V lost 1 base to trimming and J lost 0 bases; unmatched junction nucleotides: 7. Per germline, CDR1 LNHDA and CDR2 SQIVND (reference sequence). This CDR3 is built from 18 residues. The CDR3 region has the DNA TGTGCCAGTAGTATAGCCCGGACAGGGGCTTTCTCTGGAAACACCATATATTTT. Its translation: CASSIARTGAFSGNTIYF. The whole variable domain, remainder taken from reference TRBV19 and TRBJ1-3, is DGGITQSPKYLFRKEGQNVTLSCEQNLNHDAMYWYRQDPGQGLRLIYYSQIVNDFQKGDIAEGYSVSREKKESFPLTVTSAQKNPTAFYLCASSIARTGAFSGNTIYFGEGSWLTVV.